The 3 T cell receptor beta chains below come from one sample, sequenced in a study of ipilimumab plus nivolumab after autologous stem cell transplantation. Clones were sequenced by immunoSEQ multiplex PCR, and TCRdb holds only the in-frame ones, with some missing. This repertoire shows some 9,300 clones, roughly three quarters found once; its top ten account for 19%. The material sequenced was PBMCs, taken in a trial of ipilimumab plus nivolumab as post-transplant consolidation. All receptors derive from a female donor with multiple myeloma.

The rearrangement joins TRBV6-5 to TRBJ1-5, with TRBD1 matching 7 bases. Unmatched junction bases numbered 4, after V lost 7 bases and J lost 1 base. The CDR3 runs 14 residues. Germline V gene data show CDR1 as MNHEY and CDR2 as SVGAGI. The CDR3 DNA is TGTGCCAGCACCCCAGGGGGAAGCAATCAGCCCCAGCATTTT. Protein: CASTPGGSNQPQHF.

This chain connects TRBV9 to TRBJ2-3, with D perhaps matching TRBD1 (5 bases). Per germline, CDR1 SGDLS and CDR2 YYNGEE. Trimming stripped 4 bases from V and 4 bases from J, with 16 bases between. The CDR3 covers 15 residues. The CDR3 DNA reads TGTGCCAGCAGCCCGATATCAGGGTCCGCAGATACGCAGTATTTT. Amino acid sequence: CASSPISGSADTQYF.

This clone occurred once. This chain links TRBV7-8 with TRBJ2-7, with a tentative D call TRBD2 (5 bases). Germline lookup yields CDR1 SGHVS and CDR2 FQNEAQ. The CDR3 is made up of 14 amino acids. The V gene lost 1 base and the J gene lost 5 bases, with 12 bases spanning the gap. The CDR3 here is CASSLVAGTNEQYF. CDR3 coding DNA: TGTGCCAGCAGCTTAGTGGCGGGTACTAACGAGCAGTACTTC.